The 30 T cell receptor beta chains below all came from one sample that was sequenced in a study of T cells in Graves' hyperthyroidism and ophthalmopathy. Amplified TCR beta CDR3 regions came from RNA transcripts. When the TCR CDR3 underwent first-round RT-PCR, the HTBI primer set was used. TCRdb processed the multiplex PCR reads anew with MiXCR; each CDR3 protein has one entry. Of about 480,000 distinct CDR3 sequences in the sample, roughly a quarter are singletons; the top ten hold roughly 10%. Sample: blood. The source is a woman in her 30s with Graves' ophthalmopathy.

This clonotype was found many times. The chain combines TRBV14 with TRBJ1-1; no definite D call. The germline V gene has CDR1 SGHDN and CDR2 FVKESK. Trimming removed 2 bases from V and 5 bases from J, with 9 bases in between. The CDR3 covers 13 residues. The CDR3 region is CASSQLRETEAFF. CDR3 in DNA: TGTGCCAGCAGCCAATTACGGGAAACTGAAGCTTTCTTT.

The chain carries TRBV7-3 and TRBJ2-7; tentative D call: TRBD2 (6 bases). The germline gives CDR1 SGHTA, CDR2 FQGTGA. This CDR3 is built from 15 residues. Trimming stripped 1 base from V and 3 bases from J, with 13 bases between. The CDR3 loop reads CASSLSLAPNYEQYF. Written as DNA, the CDR3 is TGTGCCAGCAGCTTAAGTCTAGCGCCCAACTACGAGCAGTACTTC.

As concerns this clonotype: This clone may be a read error of a much larger clone one base away. The chain is built from TRBV28 and TRBJ2-7; the match to TRBD1 covers 9 bases. The CDR3 sequence is 14 residues long. CDR1 and CDR2 from the germline V gene are MDHEN and SYDVKM. V gave up 4 bases and J gave up 5 bases; unmatched junction bases: 6. As DNA, the CDR3 is TGTGCCAGCAGTTCCGGGGACAGGGTCCACGAGCAGTACTTC. Translating it yields CASSSGDRVHEQYF.

This clonotype was observed many times. The V and J genes are TRBV3-1 and TRBJ2-7, with D maybe TRBD1 (6 bases). Germline CDR1 LGHDT, CDR2 YNNKEL (reference sequence). The CDR3 runs to 12 residues. Trimming took off 6 bases at V and 3 bases at J, with 9 bases between the two ends. The CDR3, as DNA: TGTGCCAGCAGGTCACAGGGCTACGAGCAGTACTTC. It is translated as CASRSQGYEQYF.

The genes are TRBV6-1 and TRBJ1-5; D gene ambiguous. Germline CDR1 and CDR2: MNHNS and SASEGT. V gave up 2 bases and J gave up 4 bases, with 18 bases separating them. The length of the CDR3 is 17 residues. This CDR3 reads CASSEILAERPNQPQHF. The DNA of the CDR3 is TGTGCCAGCAGTGAAATACTGGCAGAACGTCCGAATCAGCCCCAGCATTTT.

This clonotype was seen at least ten times. The chain combines TRBV5-1 with TRBJ1-1, with D perhaps TRBD1 (6 bases). Trimming took off 3 bases at V and 0 bases at J, with 12 bases between the two ends. Germline V lookup: CDR1 SGHRS, CDR2 YFSETQ. This CDR3 contains 15 residues. In nucleotides, the CDR3 is TGCGCCAGCAGCTCCCCTGACAGGCTGAACACTGAAGCTTTCTTT. It yields the protein CASSSPDRLNTEAFF. Combining the CDR3 with reference TRBV5-1 and TRBJ1-1 gives the whole variable domain KAGVTQTPRYLIKTRGQQVTLSCSPISGHRSVSWYQQTPGQGLQFLFEYFSETQRNKGNFPGRFSGRQFSNSRSEMNVSTLELGDSALYLCASSSPDRLNTEAFFGQGTRLTVV.

About this clonotype: A much larger clone lies a single base off, so this may be a read error. The genes are TRBV5-1 and TRBJ2-4; TRBD1 matches at 8 bases. CDR3 length: 17 amino acids. Germline V gene sequence: CDR1 SGHRS, CDR2 YFSETQ. The CDR3 nucleotides read TGCGCCAGCAGCCCAACACAGGGGGAGGTGGCCAAAAACATTAAGTACTTC. Translated: CASSPTQGEVAKNIKYF.

This clonotype has a count of ten or more. The V and J genes are TRBV27 and TRBJ2-2; D ambiguous. Trimming left V 7 bases short and J 6 bases short, with 18 bases between. The germline CDR1 and CDR2 sequences are MNHEY and SMNVEV (reference sequence). The CDR3 is 15 residues long. CDR3 nucleotides: TGTGCCAGCAAGTTTGAGAAGCGTACGGCCGGGGAGCTGTTTTTT. This encodes CASKFEKRTAGELFF.

This clonotype was seen repeatedly, ten times or more. The chain uses TRBV9 and TRBJ2-5, with 9 nucleotides matching TRBD1. With V trimmed by 0 bases and J by 6 bases, 3 bases remained unmatched. CDR3 length: 14 residues. Germline CDR1 SGDLS, CDR2 YYNGEE. The CDR3 spells CASSVGTGDQTQYF. The CDR3 coding sequence is TGTGCCAGCAGCGTAGGGACAGGGGACCAGACCCAGTACTTC.

This clonotype was seen more than once but under ten times. This sequence may be a read error, since a much larger clone differs from it by one base. The rearrangement links TRBV15 to TRBJ1-1, with D possibly matching TRBD1 (5 bases). Germline CDR1 LNHNV, CDR2 YYDKDF (reference sequence). The CDR3 consists of 13 residues. The CDR3 DNA follows: TGTGCCACCAGACCTGATCTGGACACTGAAGCTTGCTTT. Its protein is CATRPDLDTEACF.

There are many counts of this clonotype. This chain's CDR3 is CASSLALGQGNHDIGYTF. The DNA for the CDR3 is TGTGCCAGCAGCTTAGCTTTGGGACAGGGGAATCACGATATCGGCTACACCTTC. The chain links TRBV7-2 to TRBJ1-2; 10 bases are a match to TRBD1. The CDR3 is 18 residues long. CDR1 and CDR2 (germline): SGHTA, FQGNSA. The junction had 15 bases not matched to a gene; V was cut back by 0 bases and J by 8 bases. The full variable domain, completed using reference TRBV7-2 and TRBJ1-2, is GAGVSQSPSNKVTEKGKDVELRCDPISGHTALYWYRQSLGQGLEFLIYFQGNSAPDKSGLPSDRFSAERTGGSVSTLTIQRTQQEDSAVYLCASSLALGQGNHDIGYTFGSGTRLTVV.

This chain uses TRBV24-1 with TRBJ2-5; D is ambiguous. Germline lookup yields CDR1 KGHDR and CDR2 SFDVKD. This CDR3 is 15 amino acids long. The V and J ends lost 0 bases and 3 bases respectively, with 10 bases between them. The CDR3 here is CATSDLVQLEETQYF. CDR3 in DNA: TGTGCCACCAGTGATTTGGTACAGTTAGAAGAGACCCAGTACTTC.

This clonotype has ten or more counts. The rearrangement uses TRBV6-1 and TRBJ1-1; unclear D gene. V lost 6 bases to trimming and J lost 5 bases, with 13 bases between them. CDR3 length: 13 residues. Germline CDR1 is MNHNS and CDR2 is SASEGT. The CDR3: CASSPNDGTEAFF. Written as DNA, the CDR3 is TGTGCCAGCAGCCCTAACGACGGGACTGAAGCTTTCTTT.

The chain carries TRBV29-1 and TRBJ2-7, with 13 nucleotides matching TRBD2. The germline V gene has CDR1 SQVTM and CDR2 ANQGSEA. The J segment lost 4 bases and the V segment lost 3 bases, leaving 3 bases of the junction unmatched. The CDR3 spans 14 residues. DNA of the CDR3: TGCAGCGTTGAGGGGACTAGCGGGGATTACGAGCAGTACTTC. Translating gives CSVEGTSGDYEQYF.

The V and J genes are TRBV30 and TRBJ2-7; D might be TRBD1 (6 bases). The CDR3 has 13 amino acids. Trimming cost V 0 bases and J 6 bases, with 12 bases left between them. Germline V lookup: CDR1 GTSNPN, CDR2 SVGIG (reference sequence). CDR3 protein: CAWSVGTSAEQYF. Here the CDR3 DNA reads TGTGCCTGGAGTGTCGGGACAAGTGCCGAGCAGTACTTC.

The V call is TRBV9, the J call TRBJ1-1, with D perhaps TRBD1 (5 bases). Trimming shortened V by 0 bases and J by 8 bases, and 14 bases separated the two germline ends. The germline CDR1 and CDR2 sequences are SGDLS and YYNGEE. This CDR3 is 14 amino acids long. In DNA form, the CDR3 reads TGTGCCAGCAGCGTAGTGGGAGGGGCAGAGGAAGCTTTCTTT. Translating gives CASSVVGGAEEAFF.

This clonotype has ten or more counts. CDR3 coding DNA: TGTGCCAGCAAGGGGGGACAGGGGGCTCAGACGAACACTGAAGCTTTCTTT. Translated, it gives CASKGGQGAQTNTEAFF. The chain couples TRBV6-2 or TRBV6-3 to TRBJ1-1; 12 nucleotides align to TRBD1. CDR1 and CDR2 from the germline V gene are MNHEY and SVGEGT. The CDR3 spans 17 residues. The V gene end was trimmed by 7 bases and the J gene end by 1 base; junction bases not matched to a gene: 10.

A few counts support this clonotype. This chain connects TRBV2 to TRBJ2-3, with TRBD2 matching over 13 bases. The ends lost 4 bases at V and 5 bases at J; junction bases unmatched: 3. The V gene's germline CDR1 is SNHLY and CDR2 FYNNEI. This CDR3 is built from 15 residues. CDR3 in DNA: TGTGCCAGCAGTGGGACTAGCGGGGGTGGAGATACGCAGTATTTT. Amino acids: CASSGTSGGGDTQYF.

In this sample, this clonotype turned up many times. The chain couples TRBV18 to TRBJ2-7, with 8 positions matching TRBD2. Trimming cost V 3 bases and J 0 bases; bases outside gene matches: 10. Germline V gene sequence: CDR1 KGHSH, CDR2 LQKENI. This CDR3 has 17 residues. CDR3 DNA sequence: TGTGCCAGCTCACCCGGGAGGGGGACGGCGAGCTCCTACGAGCAGTACTTC. This sequence encodes CASSPGRGTASSYEQYF.

J is TRBJ1-5 and V is TRBV6-1, with a possible D match to TRBD1 (5 bases). Between the trimmed V and J ends, which lost 6 bases and 6 bases, there was a span of 21 bases. Germline V gives CDR1 MNHNS, CDR2 SASEGT. The CDR3 is 16 residues long. CDR3 residues: CASSDWTGDRGQPQHF. CDR3 bases: TGTGCCAGCAGCGATTGGACCGGGGACCGGGGTCAGCCCCAGCATTTT.

The chain combines TRBV20-1 with TRBJ1-5, with 8 nucleotides matching TRBD1. Germline CDR1 and CDR2: DFQATT and SNEGSKA (reference sequence). J gave up 6 bases and V 0 bases, and 7 bases lay outside the gene matches. The CDR3 consists of 15 residues. CDR3 region: CSAREQGGRSQPQHF. The CDR3 nucleotides read TGCAGTGCTAGAGAACAGGGGGGTAGGAGTCAGCCCCAGCATTTT.

This clonotype appeared many times. The rearrangement uses TRBV2 and TRBJ2-2; tentative D call: TRBD1 (5 bases). Trimming cost V 3 bases and J 1 base, with 15 bases left between them. This CDR3 comprises 17 residues. Germline V lookup: CDR1 SNHLY, CDR2 FYNNEI. The CDR3 loop is CASSESYFQGNTGELFF. CDR3 in DNA: TGTGCCAGCAGTGAGAGCTATTTTCAGGGGAACACCGGGGAGCTGTTTTTT.

The chain uses TRBV6-5 and TRBJ2-7, with 7 positions matching TRBD1. The germline gives CDR1 MNHEY, CDR2 SVGAGI. Trimming removed 8 bases from V and 0 bases from J; junction bases left unmatched: 4. The CDR3 has 13 amino acids. The CDR3 loop is CASQDRYSYEQYF. CDR3 nucleotides: TGTGCCAGCCAGGACAGGTACTCCTACGAGCAGTACTTC.

This clonotype came up many times. This sequence joins TRBV19 and TRBJ1-2, with D tentatively TRBD1 (5 bases). Trimming removed 7 bases from V and 2 bases from J, with 8 bases in between. This CDR3 is built from 12 residues. Germline assignment: CDR1 LNHDA and CDR2 SQIVND (reference sequence). The CDR3 here is CASTEGNYGYTF. Written as DNA, the CDR3 is TGTGCCAGTACGGAGGGGAACTATGGCTACACCTTC.

This clonotype was found a few times. The chain uses TRBV6-1 and TRBJ2-7; 9 bases are a match to TRBD1. V shed 3 bases and J 3 bases; nucleotides not matched to a gene: 9. The CDR3 has 16 residues. CDR1 and CDR2 (germline): MNHNS, SASEGT. The CDR3 spells CASSEGTGYPHYEQYF. CDR3 coding DNA: TGTGCCAGCAGTGAGGGGACAGGGTACCCTCACTACGAGCAGTACTTC.

This clonotype has ten or more counts. The gene calls are TRBV7-2 and TRBJ2-5; D unresolved. Trimming removed 1 base at V and 5 bases at J, with 8 bases between. Germline CDR1 reads SGHTA; CDR2 reads FQGNSA. The CDR3 is 13 amino acids. CDR3 loop: CASSLVGRETQYF. The CDR3 bases are TGTGCCAGCAGCTTAGTAGGGCGGGAGACCCAGTACTTC.

This clonotype was observed a single time. The rearrangement links TRBV13 to TRBJ1-2; 8 positions agree with TRBD1. The J segment lost 5 bases and the V segment lost 5 bases, leaving 10 bases of the junction unmatched. This CDR3 spans 15 amino acids. The germline gives CDR1 PRHDT, CDR2 FYEKMQ (reference sequence). CDR3 loop: CASSPGGSGAYGYTF. DNA for the CDR3: TGTGCCAGCAGCCCAGGGGGCTCAGGGGCATATGGCTACACCTTC.

This clonotype was seen ten or more times. The J gene is TRBJ2-7, the V gene TRBV20-1; 10 nucleotides agree with TRBD1. Germline CDR1 DFQATT, CDR2 SNEGSKA (reference sequence). Trimming cost V 4 bases and J 5 bases; bases outside gene matches: 11. This CDR3 spans 15 amino acids. The CDR3 region has the DNA TGCAGTGCTACACCGGGACAGGGGAGAAGCGACGAGCAGTACTTC. Protein sequence: CSATPGQGRSDEQYF.

This clonotype was detected ten times or more. The chain links TRBV11-2 to TRBJ1-1; D perhaps matches TRBD1 (5 bases). The CDR3 is made up of 13 amino acids. Germline CDR1 SGHAT, CDR2 FQNNGV. V was trimmed by 0 bases and J by 6 bases, leaving 8 bases between them. The DNA for the CDR3 is TGTGCCAGCAGCTTAGAACAGGTTGCTGAAGCTTTCTTT. It specifies CASSLEQVAEAFF.

This clonotype was found many times. At one end the junction does not follow the germline gene, possibly because of a read error. The V call is TRBV12-3 or TRBV12-4, the J call TRBJ2-6; weak D call: TRBD1 (5 bases). The CDR3 runs 16 residues. The CDR3 loop reads CASSLRVLSGANILTF. DNA for the CDR3: TGTGCCAGCAGTTTACGAGTTTTGTCTGGGGCCAACATCCTGACTTTC.